The 21 T cell receptor beta chains presented below share a single source sample, sequenced in a study of neurological immune-mediated disorders. From the 5' RACE reads, TCRdb called clonotypes with MiXCR, one entry per CDR3 protein. The sample shows under 70,000 distinct CDR3 sequences, 3% to 4% of them seen only once. The specimen was PBMCs. The receptor set was obtained from a woman in her forties or fifties with multiple sclerosis.

At least ten counts were recorded for this clonotype. The CDR3: CASVRAGDDTQYF. CDR3 DNA sequence: TGTGCCTCAGTCCGAGCGGGGGACGATACGCAGTATTTT. The chain recombines TRBV7-2 with TRBJ2-3; TRBD2 aligns across 8 bases. V dropped 11 bases and J dropped 6; count of bases not matched to a gene: 10. CDR1 SGHTA and CDR2 FQGNSA come from the germline V gene. This CDR3 contains 13 residues. Based on the CDR3 plus reference TRBV7-2 and TRBJ2-3, the full variable domain is GAGVSQSPSNKVTEKGKDVELRCDPISGHTALYWYRQSLGQGLEFLIYFQGNSAPDKSGLPSDRFSAERTGGSVSTLTIQRTQQEDSAVYLCASVRAGDDTQYFGPGTRLTVL.

This clonotype was seen at least ten times. The J gene is TRBJ2-3, the V gene TRBV10-3; 11 positions agree with TRBD2. CDR3 length: 19 residues. V shed 3 bases and J 3 bases; nucleotides not matched to a gene: 14. Per germline, CDR1 ENHRY and CDR2 SYGVKD. Here the CDR3 reads CAISEGLTSGELGTDTQYF. The CDR3 DNA is TGTGCCATCAGTGAAGGATTGACTAGCGGGGAACTGGGGACAGATACGCAGTATTTT.

This clonotype was recorded many times. This chain joins TRBV20-1 and TRBJ2-1; TRBD2 matches at 8 bases. Germline loops: CDR1 DFQATT, CDR2 SNEGSKA (reference sequence). The V and J ends lost 0 bases and 8 bases, in that order; junction bases with no gene match: 12. CDR3 length equals 16 residues. The CDR3 DNA sequence: TGCAGTGCTAGAGATACTACCGGCGGGGGGTCGGATGAGCAGTTCTTC. It yields the protein CSARDTTGGGSDEQFF.

This clonotype was seen repeatedly, ten times or more. The chain couples TRBV7-8 to TRBJ2-1, with 14 positions matching TRBD2. The germline V gene has CDR1 SGHVS and CDR2 FQNEAQ. The CDR3 is 19 amino acids. The V segment lost 5 bases and the J segment 5 bases; nucleotides outside the gene matches: 14. DNA of the CDR3: TGTGCCAGCAGCGAATTACGGACTAGCGGGAGGTTCGGGGACAATGAGCAGTTCTTC. It encodes CASSELRTSGRFGDNEQFF.

At least ten counts were recorded for this clonotype. This chain joins TRBV20-1 and TRBJ1-5; 10 bases fit TRBD1. The CDR3 totals 18 residues. Germline V CDR1 and CDR2: DFQATT, SNEGSKA (reference sequence). The trim removed 6 bases at V and 5 bases at J, leaving 19 bases unmatched. CDR3 nucleotides: TGCAGTGCGCAAAATTCCGGGACAGGGGTGGGGGTCGATCAGCCCCAGCATTTT. Its protein product is CSAQNSGTGVGVDQPQHF.

Many counts were recorded for this clonotype. The chain links TRBV20-1 to TRBJ2-3, with TRBD2 matching over 12 bases. The CDR3 totals 15 residues. V was pared by 3 bases and J by 6 bases, with 7 bases of the junction left unmatched. From germline, CDR1 is DFQATT and CDR2 SNEGSKA (reference sequence). Here the CDR3 DNA reads TGCAGTGCTAGCGGACTAGCGGGGAAAGGGGATACGCAGTATTTT. Amino acids: CSASGLAGKGDTQYF.

The sample holds many counts of this clonotype. The CDR3 spells CASSVSGEVGGEQYF. DNA for the CDR3: TGCGCCAGCAGCGTCTCGGGGGAGGTGGGCGGCGAGCAGTACTTC. The J gene is TRBJ2-7, the V gene TRBV5-1; TRBD2 might be the D (6 bases). CDR1 and CDR2 from the germline V gene are SGHRS and YFSETQ. The V end lost 4 bases, the J end lost 6 bases, and 20 bases lay between the germline ends. The CDR3 is 15 residues long.

This clonotype was counted many times. This rearrangement joins TRBV20-1 to TRBJ2-7, with a possible D match to TRBD2 (6 bases). Trimming shortened V by 0 bases and J by 0 bases, and 12 bases separated the two germline ends. In germline, CDR1 is DFQATT, CDR2 SNEGSKA (reference sequence). The CDR3 length is 15 residues. CDR3 region: CSARDRVTSSYEQYF. In DNA form, the CDR3 reads TGCAGTGCTAGAGATCGTGTGACTAGCTCCTACGAGCAGTACTTC.

There are many counts of this clonotype. The chain couples TRBV4-2 to TRBJ1-1, with 8 bases that match TRBD1. The germline CDR1 and CDR2 sequences are LGHNA and YNFKEQ. With 0 bases clipped from V and 0 bases from J, the junction kept 6 bases outside the gene matches. This CDR3 is 17 amino acids long. For the CDR3, the DNA is TGTGCCAGCAGCCAAGAAGGCACAGGGGGAATGAACACTGAAGCTTTCTTT. It translates to CASSQEGTGGMNTEAFF.

The table lists this clonotype with many counts. CDR3 in DNA: TGCAGTGCTGCCACAAAAAACCCTTCTCACTATGGCTACACCTTC. This gives the protein CSAATKNPSHYGYTF. The chain carries TRBV20-1 and TRBJ1-2; D not resolved. V was clipped by 5 bases and J by 3 bases, with 19 bases between them. Germline V gene sequence: CDR1 DFQATT, CDR2 SNEGSKA (reference sequence). The CDR3 has 15 amino acids.

This clonotype was observed a few times. The V and J genes are TRBV24-1 and TRBJ2-3; TRBD2 matches at 8 bases. Unmatched junction bases numbered 4, after V lost 4 bases and J lost 2 bases. This CDR3 spans 15 amino acids. Germline V CDR1 and CDR2: KGHDR, SFDVKD. The DNA of the CDR3 is TGTGCCACCAGTGACCCGGGGGGGATCACAGATACGCAGTATTTT. Translating it yields CATSDPGGITDTQYF.

In its sample, this clonotype was seen many times. V gene TRBV5-1 combines with J gene TRBJ1-1, with 7 nucleotides matching TRBD1. The V gene end was trimmed by 4 bases and the J gene end by 6 bases; junction bases not matched to a gene: 9. Germline V gene sequence: CDR1 SGHRS, CDR2 YFSETQ. This CDR3 has 14 amino acids. The CDR3 DNA reads as TGCGCCAGCAGCAGAACACAGGGGTTGGCTGAAGCTTTCTTT. Encoded protein: CASSRTQGLAEAFF.

This clonotype was counted many times. The chain uses TRBV7-9 and TRBJ2-1; a weak D match, TRBD1 (6 bases). This CDR3 has 12 residues. Germline V lookup: CDR1 SEHNR, CDR2 FQNEAQ (reference sequence). Trimming cost V 2 bases and J 10 bases, with 9 bases left between them. CDR3 nucleotide sequence: TGTGCCAGCAGCTTATTCCAGGGGGAGCAGTTCTTC. Its translation: CASSLFQGEQFF.

This clonotype was recorded at least ten times. This chain connects TRBV5-1 to TRBJ2-3, with 9 bases that match TRBD2. This CDR3 spans 15 amino acids. The germline V gene has CDR1 SGHRS and CDR2 YFSETQ. With 1 base clipped from V and 8 bases from J, the junction kept 8 bases outside the gene matches. The CDR3 region has the DNA TGCGCCAGCAGCTTGTCTAGCGGGACGGGAGGTACGCAGTATTTT. This gives the protein CASSLSSGTGGTQYF.

This clonotype was recorded many times. V gene TRBV6-5 combines with J gene TRBJ2-7; 7 bases agree with TRBD1. The CDR3 sequence is 12 residues long. Germline V gives CDR1 MNHEY, CDR2 SVGAGI. CDR3: CATGTAYYEQYF. The CDR3 region has the DNA TGTGCGACCGGGACAGCTTATTACGAGCAGTACTTC.

In this sample, this clonotype turned up many times. The rearrangement joins TRBV5-6 to TRBJ2-5, with D perhaps assigned TRBD1 or TRBD2 (5 bases each). Germline V gives CDR1 SGHDT, CDR2 YYEEEE. The germline V and J ends were trimmed by 6 bases and 5 bases, with 17 bases remaining between them. The CDR3 runs to 14 residues. The CDR3 coding sequence is TGTGCCAGCACCCGGGACCTCCTCGGGGAGACCCAGTACTTC. Translated: CASTRDLLGETQYF.

This clonotype was found many times. As DNA, the CDR3 is TGTGCCACCAGCAGAGAAAGGGACGTTCAAGAGACCCAGTACTTC. Translating it yields CATSRERDVQETQYF. The genes are TRBV15 and TRBJ2-5; D might be TRBD1 or TRBD2, each matching 5 bases. There are 15 residues in the CDR3. V dropped 0 bases and J dropped 2 bases, with 10 bases sitting between them. The germline gives CDR1 LNHNV, CDR2 YYDKDF (reference sequence).

In this sample, this clonotype turned up many times. The chain carries TRBV20-1 and TRBJ1-2; D uncertain. This CDR3 comprises 13 residues. Germline V gene sequence: CDR1 DFQATT, CDR2 SNEGSKA (reference sequence). The V end was cut by 2 bases, the J end by 4 bases, with 11 bases between. The CDR3 region has the DNA TGCAGTGCTAGAACAGACACGGTCTATGGCTACACCTTC. Translating gives CSARTDTVYGYTF.

This clonotype ranks as medium-sized. The chain couples TRBV28 to TRBJ2-2; tentatively, D is TRBD1 or TRBD2 (5 bases each). This CDR3 region has 15 residues. Trimming shortened V by 3 bases and J by 6 bases, and 14 bases separated the two germline ends. Germline V gene lookup returns CDR1 MDHEN and CDR2 SYDVKM. The DNA of the CDR3 is TGTGCCAGCAGTTTGGAGGTCAGGGTGGCCGGGGAGCTGTTTTTT. Translating gives CASSLEVRVAGELFF.

This clonotype has a count of ten or more. The chain links TRBV12-3 or TRBV12-4 to TRBJ1-2; tentatively, D is TRBD1 (6 bases). The CDR3 totals 13 residues. The ends were cut back, 5 bases at V and 1 base at J, with 8 bases in the middle. The CDR3 is CASSEGGNYGYTF. The CDR3 DNA reads TGTGCCAGCAGTGAGGGGGGTAACTATGGCTACACCTTC.

This clonotype was counted ten times or more. This rearrangement joins TRBV15 to TRBJ2-7; the D gene could be TRBD1 or TRBD2 (5 bases each). The V gene's germline CDR1 is LNHNV and CDR2 YYDKDF (reference sequence). The CDR3 spans 15 residues. V was shortened by 5 bases and J by 1 base, with 15 bases between the two germline ends. The CDR3 region is CATSPGPGFSYEQYF. The CDR3 DNA is TGTGCCACCAGCCCGGGGCCAGGGTTTTCCTACGAGCAGTACTTC.